The 22 T cell receptor beta chains below all came from one sample that was sequenced in a study of Graves' ophthalmopathy and Graves' hyperthyroidism. Amplified material comprised TCR beta CDR3 regions derived from RNA transcripts. HTBI primers were employed in first-round RT-PCR, then a second-round multiplex PCR followed. TCRdb itself ran the multiplex PCR reads through MiXCR, one entry per CDR3 protein. The table lists over a million distinct CDR3 sequences, about two fifths of them singletons, with around 10% in the top ten. Sequenced sample: peripheral blood or thyroid tissue (not recorded which). The receptors here all came from an adult man with Graves' hyperthyroidism.

The chain is built from TRBV28 and TRBJ1-2, with D possibly matching TRBD1 (6 bases). V lost 6 bases to trimming and J lost 8 bases, with 16 bases between them. Germline V gene sequence: CDR1 MDHEN, CDR2 SYDVKM. The CDR3 covers 13 residues. The CDR3 coding sequence is TGTGCCAGCAGGCGACAGGCCTTTTACGGCTACACCTTC. This sequence encodes CASRRQAFYGYTF.

The chain has TRBV6-5 and TRBJ2-7; D is unclear. Germline lookup yields CDR1 MNHEY and CDR2 SVGAGI. The CDR3 length is 15 residues. The ends were cut back, 0 bases at V and 2 bases at J, with 11 bases in the middle. The CDR3 DNA is TGTGCCAGCAGTTACTCGAGGTTGGAGCCCTACGAGCAGTACTTC. Its translation is CASSYSRLEPYEQYF.

This clonotype occurred many times. The chain is built from TRBV12-3 or TRBV12-4 and TRBJ1-5; D unresolved. Trimming stripped 7 bases from V and 2 bases from J, with 15 bases between. CDR3 length equals 15 residues. CDR3 sequence reads: CASILTAAGNQPQHF. In DNA form, the CDR3 reads TGTGCCAGCATCCTAACAGCGGCGGGCAATCAGCCCCAGCATTTT.

A few counts support this clonotype. The V and J genes are TRBV5-8 and TRBJ1-4; possibly TRBD1 for D (6 bases). Germline V gene lookup returns CDR1 SGHTS and CDR2 YDEGEE. The CDR3 consists of 16 residues. Trimming pared 4 bases from V and 0 bases from J, leaving 13 bases between. CDR3 loop: CASSQGTLSTNEKLFF. CDR3 nucleotide sequence: TGTGCCAGCAGCCAGGGGACTCTATCAACTAATGAAAAACTGTTTTTT.

As regards this clonotype: This CDR3 fails to terminate in the conserved phenylalanine or tryptophan, so it likely reflects a read error. The limits of the CDR3 on the DNA are not certain, so only TCRdb's listed CDR3 is given. V gene TRBV12-3 or TRBV12-4 combines with J gene TRBJ1-2. The CDR3 has 8 amino acids, counting both end residues. CDR3 region: CASSLWPP.

This sequence joins TRBV11-2 and TRBJ1-3, with no clear D. Germline CDR1 SGHAT, CDR2 FQNNGV. The CDR3 consists of 14 residues. V dropped 5 bases and J dropped 2 bases, with 10 bases sitting between them. The CDR3 region has the DNA TGTGCCAGCAGCCTCAAGCTTACTGGAAACACCATATATTTT. Its translation is CASSLKLTGNTIYF.

This clonotype was detected only once. The chain recombines TRBV7-2 with TRBJ2-7; tentative D call: TRBD1 (6 bases). The DNA end lines up better with TRBJ2-3; the J call may be wrong. In germline, CDR1 is SGHTA, CDR2 FQGNSA. The CDR3 totals 14 residues. CDR3 sequence: CASRWTATGDTQYF. The CDR3 nucleotides are TGTGCCTCCCGGTGGACAGCGACGGGAGATACGCAGTATTTT.

This clonotype was seen at least ten times. The CDR3 sequence: CASSLQGDQAQYF. In nucleotides, the CDR3 is TGTGCCAGCAGTTTACAGGGAGATCAGGCCCAGTACTTC. The chain has TRBV12-3 or TRBV12-4 and TRBJ2-5; TRBD1 or TRBD2 may be the D gene (5 bases each). This CDR3 is built from 13 residues. Trimming cost V 2 bases and J 9 bases, with 13 bases left between them.

Points on this clonotype: The conserved final phenylalanine or tryptophan is absent from the CDR3, which likely points to a read error. The chain carries TRBV12-3 or TRBV12-4 and TRBJ1-5; D might be TRBD1 (6 bases). The germline V and J ends were trimmed by 4 bases and 0 bases, with 13 bases remaining between them. CDR3 length equals 16 residues. DNA for the CDR3: TGTGCCAGCAGTTCACAGGGACCTTATAGCAATCAGCCCCAGCATCTT. Its protein product is CASSSQGPYSNQPQHL.

V is TRBV7-2 and J is TRBJ1-2; no clear D. The V and J ends lost 5 bases and 0 bases respectively, with 7 bases between them. The CDR3 has 13 amino acids. CDR1 is SGHTA and CDR2 is FQGNSA in the germline V gene. CDR3 DNA sequence: TGTGCCAGCAGCGGCAGCGCTAACTATGGCTACACCTTC. The encoded protein is CASSGSANYGYTF.

This clonotype was detected ten times or more. This chain joins TRBV20-1 and TRBJ2-7; 8 bases fit TRBD2. CDR3 length: 15 residues. The junction had 8 bases not matched to a gene; V was cut back by 3 bases and J by 1 base. Germline V CDR1 and CDR2: DFQATT, SNEGSKA (reference sequence). CDR3 sequence reads: CSASSTTSASYEQYF. CDR3 DNA sequence: TGCAGTGCTAGCTCTACGACTAGCGCATCCTACGAGCAGTACTTC.

The chain couples TRBV29-1 to TRBJ1-1; TRBD1 is a possible D gene (5 bases). Germline CDR1 is SQVTM and CDR2 is ANQGSEA. CDR3 length: 14 residues. V lost 6 bases, J lost 5 bases, and 19 bases lay in between. CDR3 DNA: TGCAGCGTATATAGCGGGGGGGGTGGGACTGAAGCTTTCTTT. Its translation is CSVYSGGGGTEAFF.

The chain is built from TRBV7-2 and TRBJ2-2; D unclear. The V gene lost 7 bases and the J gene lost 0 bases, with 9 bases spanning the gap. Germline CDR1 and CDR2: SGHTA and FQGNSA. This CDR3 has 14 amino acids. CDR3 in amino acids: CASIGSANTGELFF. As DNA, the CDR3 is TGTGCCAGCATCGGGTCAGCGAACACCGGGGAGCTGTTTTTT.

A remark on this clonotype: This may come from a read error, since a much larger clone is one base off. The chain recombines TRBV2 with TRBJ1-1; D not resolved. V lost 6 bases to trimming and J lost 4 bases, with 15 bases between them. CDR1 and CDR2 (germline): SNHLY, FYNNEI. The CDR3 is 14 amino acids. The DNA of the CDR3 is TGTGCCAGCAGGGATCCCGGAGGCAGCACTGAAGCTTTCTTT. Translating gives CASRDPGGSTEAFF.

With regard to this clonotype: A much larger clone lies one base from this, so it may be a read error. Lacking the conserved final phenylalanine or tryptophan, this CDR3 likely reflects a read error. This chain links TRBV29-1 with TRBJ2-7; TRBD2 matches 13 bases. After removal of 3 bases from V and 1 base from J, the junction contained 3 bases not matched to a gene. Per the germline V gene, CDR1 is SQVTM and CDR2 is ANQGSEA. The CDR3 runs to 15 residues. CDR3 nucleotide sequence: TGCAGCGTTGAGGGGACTAGCGGGGCATCCTACGAGCAGTACCTC. Its translation: CSVEGTSGASYEQYL.

The sample holds a few counts of this clonotype. The chain carries TRBV19 and TRBJ2-7; possibly TRBD2 for D (5 bases). Trimming pared 6 bases from V and 0 bases from J, leaving 12 bases between. This CDR3 has 14 residues. Looked up from germline, CDR1 is LNHDA and CDR2 is SQIVND (reference sequence). DNA of the CDR3: TGTGCCAGTAGCGCCGCGGAGGCCTCCTACGAGCAGTACTTC. Translating it yields CASSAAEASYEQYF.

V gene TRBV10-3 combines with J gene TRBJ2-2; TRBD1 is a possible D gene (6 bases). V lost 6 bases, J lost 13 bases, and 21 bases lay in between. The CDR3 length is 14 residues. Germline values: CDR1 ENHRY, CDR2 SYGVKD. The CDR3 bases are TGTGCCATCAGACTACAGGGAAGAAAAGATGGGCTGTTTTTT. It codes for CAIRLQGRKDGLFF.

V is TRBV28 and J is TRBJ2-5; D gene uncertain. The V gene's germline CDR1 is MDHEN and CDR2 SYDVKM. The CDR3 sequence is 14 residues long. V was cut by 4 bases and J by 2 bases, with 11 bases left in between. The CDR3 reads CASSWRLQQETQYF. The CDR3 DNA follows: TGTGCCAGCAGTTGGCGTCTGCAACAAGAGACCCAGTACTTC.

This clonotype was observed once. The limits of the CDR3 on the DNA are not certain, so only TCRdb's listed CDR3 is given. This rearrangement joins TRBV10-2 to TRBJ1-6; the tabulated D call, TRBD1, remains unverified against the DNA. A total of 22 residues make up the CDR3, ends included. The germline V gene encodes CDR1 WSHSY and CDR2 SAAADI. CDR3 amino acids: CASSDSGQGYEQYFGPASPLHF.

The table lists this clonotype with a few counts. The rearrangement links TRBV10-3 to TRBJ2-7, with D tentatively TRBD2 (6 bases). The CDR3 has 14 amino acids. Germline V gene data show CDR1 as ENHRY and CDR2 as SYGVKD. Trimming stripped 3 bases from V and 0 bases from J, with 9 bases between. In DNA, the CDR3 is TGTGCCATCAGTGATGGGAGGAACTCCTACGAGCAGTACTTC. It is translated as CAISDGRNSYEQYF.

This clonotype was observed at least ten times. The gene calls are TRBV24-1 and TRBJ2-2; no definite D call. The V gene lost 3 bases and the J gene lost 4 bases, with 11 bases spanning the gap. Germline CDR1 reads KGHDR; CDR2 reads SFDVKD. This CDR3 comprises 15 residues. The DNA for the CDR3 is TGTGCCACCAGTGATAGTGGGCTGAGCACCGGGGAGCTGTTTTTT. Translated, it gives CATSDSGLSTGELFF.

This clonotype was seen at least ten times. The chain recombines TRBV7-2 with TRBJ2-7; 7 bases align to TRBD1. The CDR3 is made up of 14 amino acids. V dropped 6 bases and J dropped 0; count of bases not matched to a gene: 5. Germline assignment: CDR1 SGHTA and CDR2 FQGNSA. Here the CDR3 reads CASRWAGGSYEQYF. Written as DNA, the CDR3 is TGTGCCAGCAGGTGGGCAGGGGGCTCCTACGAGCAGTACTTC.